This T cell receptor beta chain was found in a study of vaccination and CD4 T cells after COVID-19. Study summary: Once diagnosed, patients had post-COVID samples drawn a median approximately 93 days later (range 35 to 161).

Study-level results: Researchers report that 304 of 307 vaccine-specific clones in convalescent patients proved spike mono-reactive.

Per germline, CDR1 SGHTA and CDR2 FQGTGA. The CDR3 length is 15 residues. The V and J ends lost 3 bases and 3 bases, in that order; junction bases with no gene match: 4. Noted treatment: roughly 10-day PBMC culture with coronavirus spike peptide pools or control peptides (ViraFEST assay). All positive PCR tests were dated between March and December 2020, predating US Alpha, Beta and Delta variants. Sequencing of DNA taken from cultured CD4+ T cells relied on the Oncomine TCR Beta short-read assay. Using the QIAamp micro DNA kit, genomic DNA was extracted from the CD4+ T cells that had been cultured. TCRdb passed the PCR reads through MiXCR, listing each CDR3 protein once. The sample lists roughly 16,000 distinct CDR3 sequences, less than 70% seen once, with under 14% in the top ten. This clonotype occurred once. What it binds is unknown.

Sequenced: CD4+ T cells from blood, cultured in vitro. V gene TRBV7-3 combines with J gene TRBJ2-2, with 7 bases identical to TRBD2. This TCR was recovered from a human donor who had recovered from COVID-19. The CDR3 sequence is CASSFTGGHTGELFF. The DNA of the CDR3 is TGTGCCAGCAGCTTCACGGGGGGACACACCGGGGAGCTGTTTTTT.